This TCR beta chain came from a study of cytomegalovirus exposure and HLA in healthy donors. The study's findings and limits: When a later analysis was performed, an Asian-associated ancestry cluster reportedly had fewer N-insertions than the approximately 690-donor mean. Across donors, sequencing depth was assumed by presence/absence analyses to be roughly uniform. The study put 150 to 200 TCR beta chains on its list as cytomegalovirus-associated.

Regarding this clone: The antigen is not known.

A multiplex PCR was run with 60 Vbeta primers and 13 Jbeta primers. Clones were read by immunoSEQ multiplex PCR, and TCRdb kept only the in-frame ones, dropping some. The top ten hold 4.8% of the sample, which has about 140,000 clones, roughly 77% seen once. Material for sequencing was PBMCs. This TCR was recovered from a man under 40 in good health.

The CDR3 DNA follows: TGCGCCAGCAGCTCCGCTCGGGTGTACAATGAGCAGTTCTTC. It translates to CASSSARVYNEQFF. The chain is built from TRBV5-1 and TRBJ2-1; no clear D. Trimming shortened V by 3 bases and J by 4 bases, and 11 bases separated the two germline ends. Germline V lookup: CDR1 SGHRS, CDR2 YFSETQ. CDR3 size: 14 residues.